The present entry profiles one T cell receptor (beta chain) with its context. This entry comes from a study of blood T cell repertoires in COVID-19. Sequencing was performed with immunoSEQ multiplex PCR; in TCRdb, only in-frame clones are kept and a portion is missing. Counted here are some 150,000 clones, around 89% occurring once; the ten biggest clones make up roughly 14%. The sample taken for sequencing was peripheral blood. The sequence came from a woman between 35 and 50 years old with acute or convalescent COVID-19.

The CDR3 DNA is TGTGCCAGCAGTTGGGCAGTCCAAGAGACCCAGTACTTC. Its protein is CASSWAVQETQYF. This chain connects TRBV11-2 to TRBJ2-5; D not certain. Germline values: CDR1 SGHAT, CDR2 FQNNGV. This CDR3 spans 13 amino acids. Trimming removed 6 bases at V and 1 base at J, with 9 bases between.